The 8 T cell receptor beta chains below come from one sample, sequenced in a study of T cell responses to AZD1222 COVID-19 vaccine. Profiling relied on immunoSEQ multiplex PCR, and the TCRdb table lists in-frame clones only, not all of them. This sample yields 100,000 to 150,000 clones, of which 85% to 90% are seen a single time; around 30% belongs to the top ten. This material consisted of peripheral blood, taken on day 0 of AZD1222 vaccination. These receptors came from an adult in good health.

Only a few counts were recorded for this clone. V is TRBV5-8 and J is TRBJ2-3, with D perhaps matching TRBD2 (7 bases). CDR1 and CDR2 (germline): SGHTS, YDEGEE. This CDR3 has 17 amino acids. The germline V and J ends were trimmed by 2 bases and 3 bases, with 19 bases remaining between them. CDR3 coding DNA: TGTGCCAGCAGCTTTGCGTGGGGGGGCCAGGGGACAGATACGCAGTATTTT. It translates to CASSFAWGGQGTDTQYF.

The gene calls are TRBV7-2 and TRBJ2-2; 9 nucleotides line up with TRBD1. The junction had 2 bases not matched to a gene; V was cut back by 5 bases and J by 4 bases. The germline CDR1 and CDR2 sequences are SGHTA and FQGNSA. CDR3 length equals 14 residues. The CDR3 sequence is CASSRDRATGELFF. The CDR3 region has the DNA TGTGCCAGCAGCCGGGACAGGGCCACCGGGGAGCTGTTTTTT. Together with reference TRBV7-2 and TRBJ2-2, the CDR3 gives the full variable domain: GAGVSQSPSNKVTEKGKDVELRCDPISGHTALYWYRQSLGQGLEFLIYFQGNSAPDKSGLPSDRFSAERTGGSVSTLTIQRTQQEDSAVYLCASSRDRATGELFFGEGSRLTVL.

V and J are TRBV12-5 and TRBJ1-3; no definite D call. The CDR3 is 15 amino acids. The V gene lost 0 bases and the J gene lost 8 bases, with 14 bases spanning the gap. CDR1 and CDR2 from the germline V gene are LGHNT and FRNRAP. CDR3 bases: TGTGCTAGTGGTTTGGTACAACCAGGAGGAGACACCATATATTTT. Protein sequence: CASGLVQPGGDTIYF.

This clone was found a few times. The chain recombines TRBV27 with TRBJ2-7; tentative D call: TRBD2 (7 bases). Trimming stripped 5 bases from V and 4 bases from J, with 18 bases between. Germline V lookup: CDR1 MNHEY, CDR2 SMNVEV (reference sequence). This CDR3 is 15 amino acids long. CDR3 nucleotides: TGTGCCAGCAGTCCTCGGGGGGCCCGAGGGTACGAGCAGTACTTC. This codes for CASSPRGARGYEQYF.

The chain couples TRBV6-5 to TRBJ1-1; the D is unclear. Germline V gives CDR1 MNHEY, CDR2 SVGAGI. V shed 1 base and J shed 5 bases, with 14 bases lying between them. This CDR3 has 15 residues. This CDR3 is CASSYFSRGRTEAFF. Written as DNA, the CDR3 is TGTGCCAGCAGTTACTTCAGTAGAGGGAGGACTGAAGCTTTCTTT.

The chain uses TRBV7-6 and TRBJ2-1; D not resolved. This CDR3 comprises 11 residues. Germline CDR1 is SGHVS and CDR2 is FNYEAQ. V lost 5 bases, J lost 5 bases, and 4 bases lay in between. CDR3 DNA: TGTGCCAGCAGCGTAAACAATGAGCAGTTCTTC. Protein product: CASSVNNEQFF.

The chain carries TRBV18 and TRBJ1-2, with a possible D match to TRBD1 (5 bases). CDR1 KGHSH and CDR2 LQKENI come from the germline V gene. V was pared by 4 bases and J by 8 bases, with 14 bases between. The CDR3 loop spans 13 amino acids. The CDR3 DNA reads TGTGCCAGCTCACGTTTTCAGGGAGCGGGCTACACCTTC. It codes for CASSRFQGAGYTF. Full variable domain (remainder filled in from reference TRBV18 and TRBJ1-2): NAGVMQNPRHLVRRRGQEARLRCSPMKGHSHVYWYRQLPEEGLKFMVYLQKENIIDESGMPKERFSAEFPKEGPSILRIQQVVRGDSAAYFCASSRFQGAGYTFGSGTRLTVV.

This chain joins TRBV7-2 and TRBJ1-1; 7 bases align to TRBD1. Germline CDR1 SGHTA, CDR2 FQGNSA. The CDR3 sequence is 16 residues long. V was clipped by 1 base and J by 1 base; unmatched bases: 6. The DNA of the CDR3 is TGTGCCAGCAGCTTAGGGCAGGGGGGAAGGAACACTGAAGCTTTCTTT. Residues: CASSLGQGGRNTEAFF. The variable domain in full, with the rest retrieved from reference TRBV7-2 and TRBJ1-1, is GAGVSQSPSNKVTEKGKDVELRCDPISGHTALYWYRQSLGQGLEFLIYFQGNSAPDKSGLPSDRFSAERTGGSVSTLTIQRTQQEDSAVYLCASSLGQGGRNTEAFFGQGTRLTVV.